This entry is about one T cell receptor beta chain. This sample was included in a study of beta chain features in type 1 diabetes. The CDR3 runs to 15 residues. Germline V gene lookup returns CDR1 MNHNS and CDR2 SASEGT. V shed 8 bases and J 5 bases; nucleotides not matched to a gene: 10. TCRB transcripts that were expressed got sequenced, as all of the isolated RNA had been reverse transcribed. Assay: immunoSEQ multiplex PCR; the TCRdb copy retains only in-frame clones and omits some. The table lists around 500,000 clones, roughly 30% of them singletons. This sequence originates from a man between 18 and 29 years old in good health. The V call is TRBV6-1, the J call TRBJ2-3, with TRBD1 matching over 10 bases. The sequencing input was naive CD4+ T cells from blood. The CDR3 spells CASLRDRGWEDTQYF. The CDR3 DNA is TGTGCCAGCCTCCGGGACAGGGGTTGGGAAGATACGCAGTATTTT.